Listed here are 21 T cell receptor beta chains from one sample, sequenced in a study of vaccination effects on CD4 cells after COVID-19. Antigen-specific CD4+ T cells were expanded (with viral peptide pools) by the ViraFEST assay ahead of sequencing. Following 10 days of culture, CD4+ T cells were isolated. This individual tested PCR-positive for SARS-CoV-2 infection between March and December 2020. No antigen has been identified for these receptors. The table came from immunoSEQ multiplex PCR; TCRdb's copy has only in-frame clones and leaves some out. The data show some 40,000 clones, with 70% to 80% seen just once and about 15% held by the top ten. Sequenced material: CD4+ T cells from PBMCs cultured with HCoV-NL63 spike peptides, taken before COVID-19 vaccination. The receptors here all came from a human donor who had a prior SARS-CoV-2 infection.

There are a few counts of this clone. The V gene is TRBV18, the J gene TRBJ1-1; a weak D match, TRBD1 (5 bases). The germline gives CDR1 KGHSH, CDR2 LQKENI. The CDR3 is made up of 15 amino acids. Trimming took off 3 bases at V and 4 bases at J, with 15 bases between the two ends. This CDR3 is CASSPQGGDFTEAFF. The CDR3 DNA reads TGTGCCAGCTCACCGCAGGGCGGCGATTTCACTGAAGCTTTCTTT.

This clone appeared once. This sequence joins TRBV3-1 (or the pseudogene TRBV3-2) and TRBJ2-2; D ambiguous. Germline values: CDR1 LGHDT, CDR2 YNNKEL (reference sequence). This CDR3 has 15 amino acids. The germline V and J ends were trimmed by 6 bases and 5 bases, with 16 bases remaining between them. CDR3 bases: TGTGCCAGCAGTCAGTGGGCCAGTGATACCGGGGAGCTGTTTTTT. Amino acid sequence: CASSQWASDTGELFF.

The V call is TRBV6-5, the J call TRBJ2-7, with 7 bases lining up with TRBD2. This CDR3 is built from 16 residues. The germline gives CDR1 MNHEY, CDR2 SVGAGI. The ends lost 2 bases at V and 2 bases at J; junction bases unmatched: 9. This CDR3 is CASSYLVGGVPYEQYF. For the CDR3, the DNA is TGTGCCAGCAGTTACCTGGTGGGGGGGGTTCCCTACGAGCAGTACTTC.

V gene TRBV29-1 combines with J gene TRBJ2-5; D gene ambiguous. CDR3 length: 14 amino acids. Germline V gene data show CDR1 as SQVTM and CDR2 as ANQGSEA. With 6 bases removed from V and 3 bases from J, the gap between germline ends came to 17 bases. CDR3 sequence: CSVVRTGTKETQYF. The CDR3, as DNA: TGCAGCGTGGTTCGGACGGGCACTAAAGAGACCCAGTACTTC.

The chain is built from TRBV15 and TRBJ2-7; D possibly matches TRBD1 or TRBD2 (5 bases each). The V end was cut by 3 bases, the J end by 2 bases, with 17 bases between. CDR3 size: 16 residues. The germline gives CDR1 LNHNV, CDR2 YYDKDF (reference sequence). This CDR3 is CATSRDAGTKTYEQYF. In DNA, the CDR3 is TGTGCCACCAGCAGGGACGCCGGGACCAAAACCTACGAGCAGTACTTC.

The chain couples TRBV30 to TRBJ1-1; D is perhaps TRBD1 (5 bases). The germline CDR1 and CDR2 sequences are GTSNPN and SVGIG (reference sequence). The CDR3 is made up of 13 amino acids. V was trimmed by 2 bases and J by 4 bases, leaving 11 bases between them. CDR3 coding DNA: TGTGCCTGGAGTTCTATGGGACCCACTGAAGCTTTCTTT. This translates into CAWSSMGPTEAFF.

The chain carries TRBV7-9 and TRBJ1-5; 7 nucleotides line up with TRBD1. Looked up from germline, CDR1 is SEHNR and CDR2 is FQNEAQ (reference sequence). This CDR3 contains 15 residues. V was clipped by 5 bases and J by 2 bases; unmatched bases: 6. CDR3 loop: CASSRGTVGNQPQHF. In nucleotides, the CDR3 is TGTGCCAGCAGCCGAGGGACAGTGGGCAATCAGCCCCAGCATTTT. Based on the CDR3 plus reference TRBV7-9 and TRBJ1-5, the full variable domain is DTGVSQNPRHKITKRGQNVTFRCDPISEHNRLYWYRQTLGQGPEFLTYFQNEAQLEKSRLLSDRFSAERPKGSFSTLEIQRTEQGDSAMYLCASSRGTVGNQPQHFGDGTRLSIL.

This clone was counted only a few times. The chain has TRBV5-1 and TRBJ1-5; D remains ambiguous. Germline CDR1 reads SGHRS; CDR2 reads YFSETQ. CDR3 length: 13 residues. The V end lost 7 bases, the J end lost 0 bases, and 8 bases lay between the germline ends. The chain's CDR3 is CASRGNSNQPQHF. Written as DNA, the CDR3 is TGCGCCAGCCGAGGGAATAGCAATCAGCCCCAGCATTTT. Full variable domain (missing parts from reference TRBV5-1 and TRBJ1-5): KAGVTQTPRYLIKTRGQQVTLSCSPISGHRSVSWYQQTPGQGLQFLFEYFSETQRNKGNFPGRFSGRQFSNSRSEMNVSTLELGDSALYLCASRGNSNQPQHFGDGTRLSIL.

The gene calls are TRBV10-1 and TRBJ2-7; TRBD2 agrees at 9 bases. V shed 3 bases, J shed 2 bases, and the junction held 11 bases outside the gene matches. The germline CDR1 and CDR2 sequences are WNHNN and SYGVQD (reference sequence). The CDR3 is made up of 17 amino acids. The DNA for the CDR3 is TGCGCCAGCAGTGACGGGTCCCACAAGCGGGGGGCCTACGAGCAGTACTTC. Protein sequence: CASSDGSHKRGAYEQYF.

The rearrangement uses TRBV12-3 or TRBV12-4 and TRBJ1-1; possible D gene TRBD1, 6 bases. The CDR3 sequence is 13 residues long. V was cut by 4 bases and J by 7 bases, with 13 bases left in between. CDR3 sequence: CASSSENRVEAFF. CDR3 bases: TGTGCCAGCAGTTCTGAGAACAGGGTTGAAGCTTTCTTT.

The chain recombines TRBV5-1 with TRBJ2-5, with no clear D. The ends were cut back, 1 base at V and 5 bases at J, with 12 bases in the middle. The CDR3 totals 14 residues. Germline loops: CDR1 SGHRS, CDR2 YFSETQ. For the CDR3, the DNA is TGCGCCAGCAGCTTGAATCGGCCGGTTGAGACCCAGTACTTC. This encodes CASSLNRPVETQYF.

This clone has just a few counts. V and J are TRBV7-6 and TRBJ1-2; 10 bases are shared with TRBD1. Germline V gene data show CDR1 as SGHVS and CDR2 as FNYEAQ. The V gene end was trimmed by 1 base and the J gene end by 1 base; junction bases not matched to a gene: 6. The CDR3 covers 17 residues. CDR3 amino acids: CASSLVPGQGNNYGYTF. Here the CDR3 DNA reads TGTGCCAGCAGCTTAGTCCCGGGACAGGGGAATAACTATGGCTACACCTTC.

The chain carries TRBV18 and TRBJ1-4; TRBD1 might be the D (5 bases). Germline CDR1 and CDR2: KGHSH and LQKENI. This CDR3 has 16 amino acids. The V end was cut by 6 bases, the J end by 0 bases, with 14 bases between. DNA for the CDR3: TGTGCCAGCTCTCTCCGGGACGGAGCAACTAATGAAAAACTGTTTTTT. It specifies CASSLRDGATNEKLFF.

This clone has a handful of counts. The V gene is TRBV6-6, the J gene TRBJ1-1, with D perhaps TRBD1 (5 bases). Germline values: CDR1 MNHNY, CDR2 SVGAGI (reference sequence). V was pared by 0 bases and J by 1 base, with 9 bases between. CDR3 length equals 15 residues. The chain's CDR3 is CASSYSPGGNTEAFF. CDR3 nucleotides: TGTGCCAGCAGTTACTCGCCGGGGGGGAACACTGAAGCTTTCTTT.

The gene calls are TRBV6-5 and TRBJ2-7; unclear D gene. Germline lookup yields CDR1 MNHEY and CDR2 SVGAGI. V was cut by 0 bases and J by 3 bases, with 9 bases left in between. This CDR3 spans 14 amino acids. The CDR3 spells CASSYSGKSYEQYF. CDR3 coding DNA: TGTGCCAGCAGTTACTCGGGGAAGAGCTACGAGCAGTACTTC.

This chain uses TRBV24-1 with TRBJ2-7, with 9 bases identical to TRBD1. The ends lost 9 bases at V and 1 base at J; junction bases unmatched: 3. Germline CDR1 KGHDR, CDR2 SFDVKD. The CDR3 runs to 13 residues. In nucleotides, the CDR3 is TGTGCCACCGGAGACAGGGGGTCCTACGAGCAGTACTTC. It specifies CATGDRGSYEQYF.

This chain connects TRBV5-1 to TRBJ1-1, with a weak D call TRBD1 (5 bases). The CDR3 length is 15 residues. The germline gives CDR1 SGHRS, CDR2 YFSETQ. V gave up 0 bases and J gave up 11 bases, with 20 bases separating them. CDR3 loop: CASSLAPGPLPGAFF. DNA of the CDR3: TGCGCCAGCAGCTTGGCCCCGGGACCCCTCCCCGGGGCTTTCTTT. Combining the CDR3 with reference TRBV5-1 and TRBJ1-1 gives the whole variable domain KAGVTQTPRYLIKTRGQQVTLSCSPISGHRSVSWYQQTPGQGLQFLFEYFSETQRNKGNFPGRFSGRQFSNSRSEMNVSTLELGDSALYLCASSLAPGPLPGAFFGQGTRLTVV.

DNA for the CDR3: TGTGCCAGCAGGGGTAGCGGCTCCTCCTACGAGCAGTACTTC. It is translated as CASRGSGSSYEQYF. The rearrangement uses TRBV27 and TRBJ2-7; TRBD2 might be the D (6 bases). V was cut by 6 bases and J by 0 bases, with 12 bases left in between. This CDR3 comprises 14 residues. Germline CDR1 is MNHEY and CDR2 is SMNVEV (reference sequence).

V is TRBV12-3 or TRBV12-4 and J is TRBJ1-1; D call uncertain. Trimming removed 7 bases from V and 4 bases from J, with 7 bases in between. This CDR3 is built from 11 residues. The CDR3 bases are TGTGCCAGCACCGGTTTCACTGAAGCTTTCTTT. Translating it yields CASTGFTEAFF.

This rearrangement joins TRBV18 to TRBJ2-1; tentative D call: TRBD1 (6 bases). V shed 6 bases and J shed 9 bases, with 24 bases lying between them. The CDR3 covers 16 residues. CDR1 and CDR2 (germline): KGHSH, LQKENI. The CDR3 sequence is CASSPQQGRTSGEQFF. CDR3 DNA sequence: TGTGCCAGCTCGCCCCAACAGGGCCGGACCTCGGGTGAGCAGTTCTTC.

The CDR3 is CASSLAGGSLYEQYF. CDR3 nucleotide sequence: TGTGCCAGCAGCTTAGCAGGGGGGTCCCTCTACGAGCAGTACTTC. The rearrangement joins TRBV7-9 to TRBJ2-7, with D possibly being TRBD1 or TRBD2 (6 bases each). Between the trimmed V and J ends, which lost 0 bases and 3 bases, there was a span of 12 bases. The CDR3 covers 15 residues. CDR1 and CDR2 from the germline V gene are SEHNR and FQNEAQ (reference sequence).